This T cell receptor beta chain appears in the sequencing data of a study of blood T cell repertoires in COVID-19. Trimming removed 8 bases at V and 5 bases at J, with 13 bases between. CDR1 and CDR2 from the germline V gene are MDHEN and SYDVKM. This CDR3 spans 13 amino acids. Sequenced by immunoSEQ multiplex PCR; TCRdb stores in-frame clones only, minus some. The table lists 90,000 to 95,000 clones, around nine tenths of them singletons. The sample was peripheral blood. The gene calls are TRBV28 and TRBJ2-1; TRBD2 is a possible D gene (6 bases). This receptor was taken from an elderly woman with active COVID-19. CDR3: CASRGTPNNEQFF. CDR3 coding DNA: TGTGCCAGCCGGGGGACCCCTAACAATGAGCAGTTCTTC.